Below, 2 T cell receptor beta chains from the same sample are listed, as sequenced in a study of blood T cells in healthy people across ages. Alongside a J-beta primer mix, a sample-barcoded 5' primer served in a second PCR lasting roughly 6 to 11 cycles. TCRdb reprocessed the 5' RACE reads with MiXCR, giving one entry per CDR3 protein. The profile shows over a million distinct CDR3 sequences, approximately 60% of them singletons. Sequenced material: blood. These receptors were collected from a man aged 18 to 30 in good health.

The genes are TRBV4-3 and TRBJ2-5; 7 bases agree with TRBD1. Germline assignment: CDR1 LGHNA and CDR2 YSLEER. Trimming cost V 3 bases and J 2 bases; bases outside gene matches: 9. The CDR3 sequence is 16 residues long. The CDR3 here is CASSHLQGGQQETQYF. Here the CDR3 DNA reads TGCGCCAGCAGCCACCTGCAAGGGGGACAGCAAGAGACCCAGTACTTC.

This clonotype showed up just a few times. The CDR3 loop is CSTTSTLWLDEQYF. CDR3 nucleotide sequence: TGCAGCACCACCTCAACGCTCTGGTTGGACGAGCAGTACTTC. This chain connects TRBV20-1 to TRBJ2-7, with D uncertain. The CDR3 totals 14 residues. CDR1 is DFQATT and CDR2 is SNEGSKA in the germline V gene (reference sequence).